Listed here is a single TCR beta chain. Its target is not known. The entry originates in a study of CD8 T cells in ankylosing spondylitis. Findings and caveats of the study: The disease-linked clones had a CD8+ phenotype and low blood frequencies.

CDR3 size: 14 residues. Germline V gives CDR1 LGHDT, CDR2 YNNKEL (reference sequence). Deletions cut 4 bases from V and 5 bases from J, with 13 bases between. Library preparation for TCR beta used quantitative 5'-RACE with molecular barcodes. Via MiXCR, TCRdb re-called the 5' RACE reads, giving one row per CDR3 protein. The repertoire holds tens of thousands of distinct CDR3 sequences, with 9.5% to 11% as singletons. The sequence derives from a male donor with ankylosing spondylitis or in good health (not recorded which). What was sequenced was blood, either unsorted or a sorted T cell fraction (not recorded which). J is TRBJ2-3 and V is TRBV3-1, with TRBD2 as a possible D gene (5 bases). CDR3: CASSPRDSRDTQYF. The DNA for the CDR3 is TGTGCCAGCAGCCCCCGGGATAGCCGAGATACGCAGTATTTT.